A selection of T cell receptor beta chains follows, all from one sample in a study of human T cells and chemical hapten exposure. TCRdb re-analysed the RACE reads in MiXCR, keeping a single row per CDR3 protein. The data show approximately 90,000 distinct CDR3 sequences, 8.5% to 9% seen once. Sequencing was done on a sample of whole blood. The receptors derive from a female donor in good health. Some clones in this sample may be carry-over from other donors' samples. The CDR3 runs from the conserved cysteine through the conserved F or W. A D gene is named only where the DNA matches it firmly. Some rows mark clone size as missing; the rest say once, few, many or name a class of expanded clone.

D: .
V: TRBV6-6
size: few
J: TRBJ1-1
DNA: TGTGCCAGCAGTTTTCCCGACACTCTGCGCTTT
CDR3: CASSFPDTLRF

D: .
V: TRBV29-1
size: .
J: TRBJ2-1
DNA: TGCAGCGCCTTGGGAGGCGGGCTAAGCTCCTACAATGAGCAGTTCTTC
CDR3: CSALGGGLSSYNEQFF

D: TRBD1
V: TRBV7-9
size: few
J: TRBJ1-1
DNA: TGTGCCAGCAGCTTATGGCGGACAGGGGAAAGTGAAGCTTTCTTT
CDR3: CASSLWRTGESEAFF

D: TRBD2
V: TRBV5-1
size: few
J: TRBJ2-2
DNA: TGCGCCAGCAGCATCACTAGCGGGAGTCGGACCGGGGAGCTGTTTTTT
CDR3: CASSITSGSRTGELFF

D: .
V: TRBV11-2
size: few
J: TRBJ2-3
DNA: TGTGCCAGCAGCTTGGCGGCTAGCACAGATACGCAGTATTTT
CDR3: CASSLAASTDTQYF

D: TRBD2
V: TRBV25-1
size: .
J: TRBJ2-2
DNA: TGTGCCAGCAGTGCTCTAGCGGCAACAACCACCGGGGAGCTGTTTTTT
CDR3: CASSALAATTTGELFF

D: .
V: TRBV28
size: many
J: TRBJ1-5
DNA: TGTGCCAGCACCATGGTGGCAGGGGTCATGAATCAGCCCCAGCATTTT
CDR3: CASTMVAGVMNQPQHF

D: .
V: TRBV6-5
size: few
J: TRBJ2-2
DNA: TGTGCCAGCAGTTACAATCGCGGGTCCGGGGAGCTGTTTTTT
CDR3: CASSYNRGSGELFF

D: .
V: TRBV7-2
size: many
J: TRBJ2-1
DNA: TGTGCCAGCAGCTGGTCTGGGGGAGATGAGCAGTTCTTC
CDR3: CASSWSGGDEQFF

D: TRBD2
V: TRBV7-9
size: .
J: TRBJ2-2
DNA: TGTGCCAGCAGCCCCGGGACTAGCGGGAGTCGGACCGGGGAGCTGTTTTTT
CDR3: CASSPGTSGSRTGELFF